In this sample, the clone carrying this TCR beta chain turned up once. As yet, its antigen is unknown. This sample is drawn from a study of beta chain features in type 1 diabetes. About the research overall: Patients did not differ from healthy donors in age, gender or cell yield.

All of the isolated RNA was reverse transcribed, so expressed TCRB transcripts were sequenced. Libraries were prepared by immunoSEQ multiplex PCR; TCRdb keeps only in-frame clonotypes and omits some of them. The sample has about 660,000 clones, over 12% seen once. The study, taken as a whole, reports: The study found moderately but significantly shorter TCRB CDR3s in all four CD4+ subsets of Type 1 diabetes patients. PCR might pick shorter templates more often, in the same way for patients and controls. Naive, central memory and Treg TCRB repertoires seemed to resemble each other more closely in patients than they did in healthy donors. Any role of HLA type in TCRB rearrangement remained unresolved here.

Per the germline V gene, CDR1 is SGHVS and CDR2 is FQNEAQ. The CDR3 spans 15 residues. Trimming stripped 5 bases from V and 5 bases from J, with 16 bases between. The source is a man between 18 and 35 years old with type 1 diabetes. The material sequenced was naive CD4+ T cells from blood. The V gene is TRBV7-8, the J gene TRBJ1-5; no firm D call. The CDR3 loop is CASSPFHSLDQPQHF. The CDR3 DNA follows: TGTGCCAGCAGCCCCTTCCATAGTTTGGATCAGCCCCAGCATTTT.